This T cell receptor (beta chain) came from a study of CD8 T cells in ankylosing spondylitis. CDR3 length equals 13 residues. Trimming removed 0 bases at V and 7 bases at J, with 9 bases between. Germline V CDR1 and CDR2: MNHEY, SVGEGT. TCRdb called the 5' RACE reads again in MiXCR, with one record for every CDR3 protein. This sample has 250,000 or so distinct CDR3 sequences, with roughly 25% found just once. Sequencing used blood, either unsorted or a sorted T cell fraction (not recorded which). The V call is TRBV6-2 or TRBV6-3, the J call TRBJ1-2; D uncertain. The clonotype was recovered from a male donor with ankylosing spondylitis or in good health (not recorded which). This CDR3 is CASSYSILGGYTF. The CDR3 DNA sequence: TGTGCCAGCAGTTACTCGATACTGGGTGGCTACACCTTC.